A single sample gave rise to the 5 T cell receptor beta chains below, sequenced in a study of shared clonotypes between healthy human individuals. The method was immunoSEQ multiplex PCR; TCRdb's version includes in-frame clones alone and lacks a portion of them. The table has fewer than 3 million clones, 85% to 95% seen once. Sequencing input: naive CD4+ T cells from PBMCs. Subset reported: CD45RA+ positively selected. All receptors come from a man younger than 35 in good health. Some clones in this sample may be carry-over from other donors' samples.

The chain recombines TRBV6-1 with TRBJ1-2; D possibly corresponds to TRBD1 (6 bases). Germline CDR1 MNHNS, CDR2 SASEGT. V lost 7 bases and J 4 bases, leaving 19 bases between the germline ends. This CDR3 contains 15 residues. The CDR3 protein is CASKGGGGETYGYTF. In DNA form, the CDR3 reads TGTGCCAGCAAGGGGGGGGGAGGAGAGACCTATGGCTACACCTTC.

CDR3 sequence (DNA): TGTGCCAGCAACTTAAGGGACAGGGTTGGTGAAAAACTGTTTTTT. It specifies CASNLRDRVGEKLFF. The chain recombines TRBV6-1 with TRBJ1-4; TRBD1 agrees at 9 bases. CDR3 length equals 15 residues. CDR1 and CDR2 from the germline V gene are MNHNS and SASEGT. J was trimmed by 7 bases and V by 7 bases; bases with no gene match: 10.

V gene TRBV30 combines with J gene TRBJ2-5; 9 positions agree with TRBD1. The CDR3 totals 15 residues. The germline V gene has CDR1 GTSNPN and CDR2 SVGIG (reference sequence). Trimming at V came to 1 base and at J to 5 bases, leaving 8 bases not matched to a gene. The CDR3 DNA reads TGTGCCTGGAGTGCCTTTGACAGGGGGGGGGAGACCCAGTACTTC. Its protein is CAWSAFDRGGETQYF.

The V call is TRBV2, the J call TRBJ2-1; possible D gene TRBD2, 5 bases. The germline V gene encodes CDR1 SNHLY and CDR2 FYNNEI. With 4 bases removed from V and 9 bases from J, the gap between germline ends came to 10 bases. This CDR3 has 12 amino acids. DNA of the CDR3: TGTGCCAGCAGTGGGGAGACAAGTGAGCAGTTCTTC. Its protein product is CASSGETSEQFF.

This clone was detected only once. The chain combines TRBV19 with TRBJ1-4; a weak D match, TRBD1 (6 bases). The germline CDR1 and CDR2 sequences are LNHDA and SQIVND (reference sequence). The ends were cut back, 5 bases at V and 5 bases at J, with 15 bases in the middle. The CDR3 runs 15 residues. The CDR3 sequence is CASSSPGHPNEKLFF. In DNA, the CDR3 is TGTGCCAGTAGTTCCCCGGGACACCCAAATGAAAAACTGTTTTTT.